Detailed here is one T cell receptor beta chain. Its antigen is currently not known. No qualities accompany the bases; no much larger clone lies one base away. TCR beta libraries were generated from genomic DNA with the immunoSEQ kit, following the manufacturer's recommendations. For library preparation, a first multiplex PCR was performed with proprietary primers, followed by a second PCR in which unique barcodes were added, and bead cleanups were performed after each round. A positive control reaction and a negative control reaction, both provided in the kit, were run with every batch of samples. The final libraries underwent checking on an Agilent 4200 TapeStation D1000 ScreenTape, volumetric pooling, and quantification by qPCR. Sequencing was performed on an Illumina NextSeq500 with a MidOutput 150-cycle cartridge, and 156 Read1 and 15 Index1 cycles were run with kit custom primers. The pooled library was loaded at approximately 1 pM, with an approximately 21% PhiX control spiked in. On the authors' methods: Vendor-processed data were analyzed in R, with a clonotype defined as all T cells sharing the same CDR3 nucleotide sequence. For clone abundance analyses, frequencies were normalized to the 10,000 most abundant clones in each sample. Public T cell clones, which averaged fewer than five per sample, were removed prior to analysis. A difference in abundance of at least 32-fold between compartments was used to define tumor-enriched and baseline blood-enriched clonotypes. Clonotypes expanded or contracted between blood time points were identified with a beta-binomial differential abundance model. Tumor-blood repertoire similarity was measured with the Baroni-Urbani and Buser coefficient, and group comparisons used two-tailed Wilcoxon tests in R. TCRdb carries this immuneACCESS record with in-frame sequences only. Its versions omit some clonotypes, under half of them owing to an unresolved V gene in the studies checked, with the rest unexplained. Clone size and V and J calls were adopted from that table, with D and trimming inferred from the DNA. This sample gives about 22,000 clones in total; roughly three quarters of them show up just once. The leading ten clones occupy 40% of the sample.

The time point tag for this specimen amounts to: baseline pretreatment blood. The sample's treatment or condition, from its label and the paper: 15 Gy SBRT to primary tumor, nephrectomy 4 weeks later. To follow tumor-enriched clonotypes, serial peripheral blood was collected from radiation-treated patients at baseline and at 2 weeks and 4 weeks after SBRT. Renal cell carcinoma with clear cell pathology was present in all patients. Genomic DNA for TCR sequencing was prepared using the QIAamp DNA Blood Mini Kit (Qiagen). The analyses included only samples that passed all quality control checks. The germline V gene specifies ENHRY as CDR1 and SYGVKD as CDR2. The CDR3 covers 12 residues, taking in both the cysteine and the phenylalanine. This entry keeps only the CDR3 DNA: 36 bases, framed from base 1. Between the V and J ends, shortened by 6 bases and 5 bases respectively, the junction contains 11 bases.

This entry belongs to a study of radiation and T cells in renal cell carcinoma (dated by TCRdb to about 2020). With respect to the entire study: Samples were obtained from a clinical trial, in which 15 Gy stereotactic body radiation therapy was delivered to primary renal cell carcinomas and nephrectomy was performed 4 weeks later. Across all 55 or so samples, 3.8 million or so unique CDR3 nucleotide sequences encoding roughly 2,800,000 unique CDR3 amino acid sequences were identified. A total of 53 samples underwent TCR beta sequencing, made up of about 25 tumors and some 27 peripheral blood samples. The paper's findings and limits, for the study overall: Dynamics of the blood repertoire were not tracked past 4 weeks after treatment. Effects of radiation dose or scheduling on the TCR repertoire could not be addressed with the single-armed trial design. Because pretreatment tumor biopsies were not available, the baseline intratumoral presence of clonotypes could not be determined. In blood, the top tumor clonotypes increased between baseline and 2 weeks post-radiation and then shrank by 4 weeks, which suggests that tumor-resident clones expanded only transiently.

Recombination connected TRBV10-3 to TRBJ2-7, with TRBD1 tentatively as D gene (5 bases match). Sequencing was performed on blood, taken from a patient whose treatment included radiotherapy and nephrectomy. The sequence was obtained from a man aged 55 to 70 with renal cell carcinoma. The CDR3 region has the sequence CAIRLGQNEQYF. The bases read TGTGCCATCAGACTGGGGCAGAACGAGCAGTACTTC.